This T cell receptor (beta chain) was identified in a study of neurological immune-mediated disorders (dated by TCRdb to between 2018 and 2021). For the wider study: Of the 35 or so multiple sclerosis patients, some 30 had relapsing-remitting MS and 3 had secondary progressive MS. Longitudinal samples, technical triplicates and paired sorted CD4+ and CD8+ T-cell subsets, alongside PBMC samples, were included among the roughly 100 TCR-beta libraries. Of the approximately 65 subjects in the cohort, some 14 were HAM/TSP patients, roughly 34 were multiple sclerosis patients, and approximately 20 were healthy controls. Peripheral blood TCR-beta repertoires from patients with HTLV-I-associated myelopathy (HAM/TSP), patients with multiple sclerosis, and healthy controls were compared in the study using UMI-based sequencing.

Overall study results and their limits: The MS cluster was not associated with any clinical or MRI features, and the authors stated that larger cohorts are needed. TCR clonal expansion was greatest in HAM/TSP patients and smallest in MS patients, who ranked below even healthy controls. Phylogenetic analysis grouped repertoires from 18 of 34 MS patients into a cluster of related CDR3 sequences, suggesting a possible repertoire-level signature. No identical CDR3 amino acid sequences were shared among expanded clones across subjects, suggesting private TCR-beta repertoires in all groups.

The sample holds many counts of this clonotype. Its binding antigen is unknown. Base qualities are not provided; no much larger clone lies one nucleotide away. Unsorted PBMC libraries were generated from 2 million PBMCs stored in RNAlater at -80 °C until RNA extraction. Multiple sclerosis patients were enrolled in a US clinical protocol under which disease progression was evaluated by magnetic resonance imaging. Peripheral blood underwent Ficoll-Hypaque density gradient centrifugation to isolate PBMCs, which were then cryopreserved in liquid nitrogen. cDNA was synthesized by template-switch 5'RACE using a primer with a 10-nucleotide random unique molecular identifier that tagged each TCR transcript. Over 180 million TCR-beta sequences, covering 15-18 subjects, were produced in each sequencing run. Total RNA was extracted with the RNeasy kit. Using the KAPA Real-time Library Amplification kit, TCR-beta VDJ regions were amplified with primers for the TCR constant region and the 5'RACE anchor. A first PCR added sample indexes and Illumina adaptors, after which a second PCR increased the library yield. The roughly 650 bp TCR product was size-selected on a 2% E-gel SizeSelection system after Ampure bead purification. Before pooling, library quality was assessed on a Bioanalyzer, concentration was determined with Qubit, and library quantification was performed with the Kapa Library Quantification kit. An Illumina HiSeq 2500 was used to sequence the libraries paired-end at 2 x 150 bp. To increase sequence diversity, about 25-30% phiX was spiked into each library pool. As for how the authors treated the data: Quality-filtered reads were processed with the UMI-based MiGEC pipeline, and over 90% of raw TCR sequences were removed by the MiGEC pipeline during error correction. IMGT germline references were used for aligning VDJ genes, and each clonotype was defined as a unique CDR3 amino acid sequence together with its V-J genes. Clonal expansion, Shannon diversity and CDR3 relatedness (CalcPairwiseDistances, ClusterSamples) were evaluated with VDJtools, and phylogenetic trees were built with CLCbio workbench. A clone was classed as expanded if it had 8 or more unique UMIs, a cutoff based on coefficient-of-variation modelling across technical triplicates. TCRdb cleaned the public reads at Q25 with fastp, built clones with MiXCR and kept in-frame beta chains. Every CDR3 protein is listed once, alongside the most common genes and DNA of its rows. The V and J calls reflect TCRdb's pipeline rather than the authors' work. This sample comprises 45,000 to 50,000 distinct CDR3 sequences, just under 4.5% of them detected only once. The ten largest clones represent 5.7% of the sample.

Reading from cysteine to phenylalanine, the CDR3 counts 13 amino acids. Only the CDR3 portion is preserved as DNA: 39 bases, with reading frame beginning at the first base. Trimming takes 6 bases off V and 6 bases off J; junction bases not matched to a gene: 6. Sequencing used PBMCs. The receptor was isolated from a woman aged 60 to 75 with multiple sclerosis. The chain uses TRBV12-3 or TRBV12-4 and TRBJ1-2; 8 central bases correspond to TRBD1. The DNA sequence is as follows: TGTGCCAGCAGCCCCGGGACAGGCGATGGCTACACCTTC. The resulting protein is CASSPGTGDGYTF.